The clone carrying this T cell receptor (beta chain) was recorded once. The sample originates from a study of blood T cell repertoires in COVID-19. V was shortened by 4 bases and J by 4 bases, with 14 bases between the two germline ends. The CDR3 sequence is 15 residues long. CDR1 is LNHDA and CDR2 is SQIVND in the germline V gene (reference sequence). The protocol was immunoSEQ multiplex PCR, while the TCRdb copy is restricted to in-frame clones and leaves out a portion. The sample includes around 100,000 clones, 85% of them seen just once. While infection was still active, Seattle patients were enrolled and then followed longitudinally.

The chain carries TRBV19 and TRBJ2-1, with a possible D match to TRBD1 (6 bases). The receptor was isolated from a woman aged 60 to 75 with COVID-19, enrolled during active disease. The sequenced sample consisted of peripheral blood. CDR3 sequence: CASSTGHPLYNEQFF. In nucleotides, the CDR3 is TGTGCCAGTAGTACGGGACACCCACTATACAATGAGCAGTTCTTC. Full variable domain (missing parts from reference TRBV19 and TRBJ2-1): DGGITQSPKYLFRKEGQNVTLSCEQNLNHDAMYWYRQDPGQGLRLIYYSQIVNDFQKGDIAEGYSVSREKKESFPLTVTSAQKNPTAFYLCASSTGHPLYNEQFFGPGTRLTVL.